These 5 T cell receptor beta chains share one sample of origin, sequenced in a study of identical twins. MiXCR was run by TCRdb on the 5' RACE reads, yielding one entry per CDR3 protein. The table records 450,000 or so distinct CDR3 sequences, roughly 24% of them present only once. These data also formed part of another study, on T cells expressing NK-cell markers.

The sample comprised CD4+ T cells sorted from blood. These receptors all come from a woman in her late teens or twenties in good health.

This chain joins TRBV11-3 and TRBJ1-1, with 9 nucleotides matching TRBD1. In germline, CDR1 is SGHNT, CDR2 YENEEA. The CDR3 sequence is 17 residues long. V dropped 5 bases and J dropped 5; count of bases not matched to a gene: 15. The CDR3 sequence is CASSDRWTGDSGTEAFF. The CDR3 DNA follows: TGTGCCAGCAGCGATCGTTGGACAGGGGATTCGGGAACTGAAGCTTTCTTT.

This clonotype was seen only a few times. This sequence joins TRBV12-3 or TRBV12-4 and TRBJ1-2; D perhaps matches TRBD1 (5 bases). The ends were cut back, 3 bases at V and 7 bases at J, with 12 bases in the middle. This CDR3 has 13 residues. The CDR3 bases are TGTGCCAGCAGTTTCGAGGGGCGGGGTGGCTACACCTTC. This encodes CASSFEGRGGYTF.

This clonotype has a handful of counts. The chain links TRBV20-1 to TRBJ1-3; the D gene is possibly TRBD1 (5 bases). Trimming stripped 1 base from V and 3 bases from J, with 10 bases between. The germline V gene encodes CDR1 DFQATT and CDR2 SNEGSKA (reference sequence). The CDR3 sequence is 14 residues long. CDR3: CSARGGGVGNTIYF. CDR3 DNA sequence: TGCAGTGCTAGAGGTGGAGGGGTTGGAAACACCATATATTTT.

This clonotype was observed a few times. V is TRBV27 and J is TRBJ2-1; D ambiguous. V dropped 1 base and J dropped 8 bases, with 9 bases sitting between them. CDR1 MNHEY and CDR2 SMNVEV come from the germline V gene (reference sequence). The CDR3 has 13 amino acids. This CDR3 is CASSLLTPDEQFF. The DNA of the CDR3 is TGTGCCAGCAGTTTATTAACTCCGGATGAGCAGTTCTTC.

This clonotype was observed a few times. The CDR3: CAISESLDFHEQFF. The CDR3 DNA sequence: TGTGCCATCAGTGAGTCGCTGGACTTCCATGAGCAGTTCTTC. The chain links TRBV10-3 to TRBJ2-1; TRBD2 is a possible D gene (5 bases). This CDR3 is 14 amino acids long. The V and J ends lost 0 bases and 8 bases respectively, with 11 bases between them. Germline V gene sequence: CDR1 ENHRY, CDR2 SYGVKD.